One sample yielded the 5 T cell receptor beta chains listed below, sequenced in a study of radiotherapy plus CTLA-4 blockade in lung cancer. Data came from immunoSEQ multiplex PCR; TCRdb stores just in-frame clones and leaves some out. The table shows 35,000 to 40,000 clones, with around 85% occurring only once. The sample was peripheral blood, taken from a patient treated with radiotherapy plus ipilimumab. These receptors were taken from a human donor with non-small cell lung cancer who had stable disease on radiotherapy plus ipilimumab.

V is TRBV25-1 and J is TRBJ2-7; 7 bases are shared with TRBD1. CDR1 is MGHDK and CDR2 is SYGVNS in the germline V gene. V shed 8 bases, J shed 5 bases, and the junction held 18 bases outside the gene matches. This CDR3 is 16 amino acids long. This CDR3 reads CASRYGPGRGTHEQYF. Written as DNA, the CDR3 is TGTGCCAGCCGCTATGGGCCGGGCAGGGGGACCCACGAGCAGTACTTC.

This rearrangement joins TRBV7-9 to TRBJ2-7, with TRBD2 matching over 14 bases. Per germline, CDR1 SEHNR and CDR2 FQNEAQ (reference sequence). This CDR3 contains 17 residues. V shed 4 bases and J 4 bases; nucleotides not matched to a gene: 9. CDR3 DNA: TGTGCCAGCAGCTCACAGACTGGGACTAGCGGGAGTTACGAGCAGTACTTC. Translated: CASSSQTGTSGSYEQYF. The full variable domain, rest sourced from reference TRBV7-9 and TRBJ2-7, is DTGVSQNPRHKITKRGQNVTFRCDPISEHNRLYWYRQTLGQGPEFLTYFQNEAQLEKSRLLSDRFSAERPKGSFSTLEIQRTEQGDSAMYLCASSSQTGTSGSYEQYFGPGTRLTVT.

This chain joins TRBV7-8 and TRBJ2-5; no definite D call. V lost 5 bases and J lost 5, with 9 bases in between. Germline V lookup: CDR1 SGHVS, CDR2 FQNEAQ. CDR3 length: 12 amino acids. The CDR3 coding sequence is TGTGCCAGCAGCCCGTTCCGTGAGACCCAGTACTTC. Translating gives CASSPFRETQYF. Looking up the rest from reference TRBV7-8 and TRBJ2-5 gives the full variable domain: GAGVSQSPRYKVAKRGQDVALRCDPISGHVSLFWYQQALGQGPEFLTYFQNEAQLDKSGLPSDRFFAERPEGSVSTLKIQRTQQEDSAVYLCASSPFRETQYFGPGTRLLVL.

V and J are TRBV2 and TRBJ2-7; 14 positions match TRBD2. CDR3 length: 15 residues. Trimming at V came to 4 bases and at J to 5 bases, leaving 4 bases not matched to a gene. Per the germline V gene, CDR1 is SNHLY and CDR2 is FYNNEI. DNA for the CDR3: TGTGCCAGCAGTGCGACTAGCGGGAGGGTCCACGAGCAGTACTTC. Its translation: CASSATSGRVHEQYF.

This clone was detected only once. V and J are TRBV29-1 and TRBJ2-1, with D maybe TRBD1 (6 bases). The CDR3 sequence is 14 residues long. The V and J ends lost 5 bases and 3 bases respectively, with 14 bases between them. Germline CDR1 reads SQVTM; CDR2 reads ANQGSEA. CDR3: CSVSPPTGYNEQFF. DNA for the CDR3: TGCAGCGTTTCGCCGCCGACAGGCTACAATGAGCAGTTCTTC.